This TCR beta chain was sequenced for a study of Graves' ophthalmopathy and Graves' hyperthyroidism. The wider study: Ophthalmopathy not arising within 18 months of follow-up defined hyperthyroidism as stable. Study observations and caveats: A classifier, a 13-signature model, separated ophthalmopathy from stable hyperthyroidism with approximately 88% sensitivity and less than 83% specificity. Most expanded clonotypes in thyroid above 0.001 frequency also showed up in blood.

Diagnosis used clinical symptoms, serum thyroxine, TRAb, thyroid ultrasound and orbital computed tomography. For repertoire sequencing, the TCR beta CDR3 regions were amplified from RNA transcripts. RT-PCR in the first round used HTBI primers; a second-round multiplex PCR followed. TCRdb reprocessed the multiplex PCR reads with MiXCR, giving one entry per CDR3 protein. Of roughly 1.1 million distinct CDR3 sequences in the sample, about two fifths were seen once. Note on this clonotype: What it binds is unknown.

The CDR3 runs to 12 residues. Germline V gene data show CDR1 as DFQATT and CDR2 as SNEGSKA (reference sequence). The receptor comes from an adult man with Graves' hyperthyroidism. The chain has TRBV20-1 and TRBJ2-7; no firm D call. The end of the DNA aligns better with TRBJ2-1, so the J call may be wrong. The sequenced sample consisted of peripheral blood or thyroid tissue (not recorded which). The CDR3 nucleotides read TGCAGTGCTAGAGCCCCCCTCCCTGAGCAGTTCTTC. The encoded protein is CSARAPLPEQFF.